This TCR beta chain originates from a study of T cell repertoires in cytomegalovirus infection. Study summary: CMV infection together with matching HLA type was indicated by public TCR beta signatures. Study-level points and caveats: Ex vivo, HLA-C-restricted CMV-specific TCR beta clonotypes prevailed over the rest of the response. Based on cumulative public TCR beta family frequency, carriers of CMV plus the relevant HLA were identified.

From the reads, TCRdb called clonotypes with MiXCR, one entry per CDR3 protein. The data hold 700,000 to 850,000 distinct CDR3 sequences, with 30% to 35% observed a single time. V was shortened by 1 base and J by 5 bases, with 8 bases between the two germline ends. CDR3 size: 13 residues. The germline V gene has CDR1 SGHAT and CDR2 FQNNGV. The table lists this clonotype with a few counts. Antigen specificity is unknown. The chain combines TRBV11-2 with TRBJ1-1; D call uncertain. The clonotype was recovered from a human donor in good health (CMV status not recorded). Some clones in this sample may be carry-over from other donors' samples. Sequencing was performed on cultured CD8+ T cells from PBMCs, taken from culture after CMV antigen stimulation. The CDR3 region has the DNA TGTGCCAGCAGCTTAGTAGAGAGGACTGAAGCTTTCTTT. Its translation: CASSLVERTEAFF. The whole variable domain, filled in from reference TRBV11-2 and TRBJ1-1, reads EAGVAQSPRYKIIEKRQSVAFWCNPISGHATLYWYQQILGQGPKLLIQFQNNGVVDDSQLPKDRFSAERLKGVDSTLKIQPAKLEDSAVYLCASSLVERTEAFFGQGTRLTVV.